This T cell receptor beta chain was identified in a study of shared T cell receptors in the human thymus. Measured with immunoSEQ multiplex PCR; TCRdb has only the in-frame clones, and not every one. The sample lists about 400,000 clones; roughly 94% were seen once. The germline gives CDR1 SGHRS, CDR2 YFSETQ. The CDR3 spans 18 residues. With V trimmed by 2 bases and J by 5 bases, 13 bases remained unmatched. The origin of this receptor is a human donor. Sequencing was done on a sample of thymocytes. V is TRBV5-1 and J is TRBJ2-1; TRBD2 matches 10 bases. The CDR3 bases are TGCGCCAGCAGCTTTAAGTCCCTAGCGGGAGAGGAGGACAATGAGCAGTTCTTC. Translating gives CASSFKSLAGEEDNEQFF.